Below, 3 T cell receptor beta chains from the same sample are listed, as sequenced in a study of cytomegalovirus exposure and HLA in healthy donors. Primers: 60 Vbeta forward and 13 Jbeta reverse. TCRdb keeps only in-frame clones here, not all; method: immunoSEQ multiplex PCR. The sample has some 100,000 clones, about 75% seen once; the top ten hold about 10%. The specimen was PBMCs. Source of these receptors: a man between 45 and 60 years old in good health and CMV-seronegative.

J is TRBJ1-5 and V is TRBV2, with 11 bases identical to TRBD1. Looked up from germline, CDR1 is SNHLY and CDR2 is FYNNEI. CDR3 length equals 16 residues. J was trimmed by 5 bases and V by 6 bases; bases with no gene match: 9. The CDR3 coding sequence is TGTGCCAGCAGGGACCCCGGACAGGGGGCACATCAGCCCCAGCATTTT. It encodes CASRDPGQGAHQPQHF. Together with reference TRBV2 and TRBJ1-5, the CDR3 gives the full variable domain: EPEVTQTPSHQVTQMGQEVILRCVPISNHLYFYWYRQILGQKVEFLVSFYNNEISEKSEIFDDQFSVERPDGSNFTLKIRSTKLEDSAMYFCASRDPGQGAHQPQHFGDGTRLSIL.

Here the CDR3 reads CASSLSGSDINQPQHF. The CDR3, as DNA: TGCGCCAGCAGCTTGAGTGGTTCGGACATTAATCAGCCCCAGCATTTT. The chain carries TRBV5-1 and TRBJ1-5; possibly TRBD1 for D (5 bases). Germline lookup yields CDR1 SGHRS and CDR2 YFSETQ. This CDR3 is built from 16 residues. V dropped 1 base and J dropped 4 bases, with 15 bases sitting between them.

This clone was observed a handful of times. The rearrangement uses TRBV7-3 and TRBJ2-5; the D gene is possibly TRBD2 (7 bases). V was cut by 2 bases and J by 5 bases, with 18 bases left in between. The CDR3 contains 16 residues. CDR1 SGHTA and CDR2 FQGTGA come from the germline V gene. The CDR3 DNA is TGTGCCAGCAGCTTATTGGGGGGCGGGAGACAGGAGACCCAGTACTTC. Its translation is CASSLLGGGRQETQYF.